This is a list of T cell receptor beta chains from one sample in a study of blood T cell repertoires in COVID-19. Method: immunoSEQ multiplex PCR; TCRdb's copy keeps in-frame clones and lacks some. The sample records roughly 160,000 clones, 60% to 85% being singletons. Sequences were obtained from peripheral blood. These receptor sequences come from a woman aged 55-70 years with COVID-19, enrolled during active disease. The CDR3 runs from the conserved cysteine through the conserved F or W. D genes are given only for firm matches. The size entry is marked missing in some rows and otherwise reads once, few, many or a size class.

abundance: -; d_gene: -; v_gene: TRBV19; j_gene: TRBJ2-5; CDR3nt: TGTGCCAGTAGTATGGGCAGAATGATCCAAGAGACCCAGTACTTC; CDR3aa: CASSMGRMIQETQYF
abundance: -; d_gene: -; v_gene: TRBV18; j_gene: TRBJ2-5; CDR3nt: TGTGCCAGCTCACGGGGGCAGATGAACCAAGAGACCCAGTACTTC; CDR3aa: CASSRGQMNQETQYF
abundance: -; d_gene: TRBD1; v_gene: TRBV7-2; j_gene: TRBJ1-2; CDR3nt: TGTGCCAGCAGCTTGGGTGTGACAGGGGGCCGCAGCTACACCTTC; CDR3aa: CASSLGVTGGRSYTF
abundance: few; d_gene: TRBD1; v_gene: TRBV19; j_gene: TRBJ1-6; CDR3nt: TGTGCCAGTAGTAGTCAGGGGGGTTCACCCCTCCACTTT; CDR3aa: CASSSQGGSPLHF
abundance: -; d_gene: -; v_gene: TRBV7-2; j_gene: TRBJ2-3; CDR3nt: TGTGCCAGCAGCTTCGGGCTAGCTAGCACAGATACGCAGTATTTT; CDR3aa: CASSFGLASTDTQYF
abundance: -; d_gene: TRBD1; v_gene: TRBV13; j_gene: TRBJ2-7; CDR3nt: TGTGCCAGCAGGCTACAGGGGGAAGCATCCTACGAGCAGTACTTC; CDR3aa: CASRLQGEASYEQYF
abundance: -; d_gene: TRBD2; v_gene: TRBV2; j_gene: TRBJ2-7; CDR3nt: TGTGCCAGCAGTGAATCGGGAGGATGGGAGCAGTACTTC; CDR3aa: CASSESGGWEQYF
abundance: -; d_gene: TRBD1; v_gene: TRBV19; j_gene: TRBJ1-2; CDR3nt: TGTGCCAGTAGTACCGGGACAGGGAATGACTATGGCTACACCTTC; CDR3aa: CASSTGTGNDYGYTF
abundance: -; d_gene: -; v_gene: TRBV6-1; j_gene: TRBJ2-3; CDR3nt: TGTGCCAGCAGTGAGGCAGGTCGGACAGATACGCAGTATTTT; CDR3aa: CASSEAGRTDTQYF
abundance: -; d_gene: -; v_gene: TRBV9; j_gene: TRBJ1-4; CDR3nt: TGTGCCAGCAGCAAAGGGGGATTAGGTGCGGCTAATGAAAAACTGTTTTTT; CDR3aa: CASSKGGLGAANEKLFF
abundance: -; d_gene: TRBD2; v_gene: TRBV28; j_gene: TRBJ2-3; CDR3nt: TGTGCCAGCACCCCCCCCCGAGGGCGGGGGGATACGCAGTATTTT; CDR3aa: CASTPPRGRGDTQYF
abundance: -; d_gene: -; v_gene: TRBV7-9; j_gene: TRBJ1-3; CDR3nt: TGTGCCAGCAGCGCGTCAGGGGATGGAAACACCATATATTTT; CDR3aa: CASSASGDGNTIYF
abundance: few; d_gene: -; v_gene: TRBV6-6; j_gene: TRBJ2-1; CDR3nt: TGTGCCAGCAGTCACACAGGGAAGTCCTACAATGAGCAGTTCTTC; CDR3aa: CASSHTGKSYNEQFF
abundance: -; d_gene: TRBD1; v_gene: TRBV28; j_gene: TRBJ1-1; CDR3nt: TGTGCCAGCAGCGGACAGGGGGTAGGTGAGGCTTTCTTT; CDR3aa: CASSGQGVGEAFF
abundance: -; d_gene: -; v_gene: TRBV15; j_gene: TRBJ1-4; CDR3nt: TGTGCCACCAGCAGGGCAGGGGACGAAAAACTGTTTTTT; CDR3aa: CATSRAGDEKLFF
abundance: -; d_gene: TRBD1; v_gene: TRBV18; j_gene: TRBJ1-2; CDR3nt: TGTGCCAGCTCACCGTACACGACAGGGGAGGGCTACACCTTC; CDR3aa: CASSPYTTGEGYTF
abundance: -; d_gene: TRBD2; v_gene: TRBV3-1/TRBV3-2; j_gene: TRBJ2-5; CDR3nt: TGTGCCAGCAGGGCTAGCGGGGGGCTAGAGACCCAGTACTTC; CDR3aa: CASRASGGLETQYF
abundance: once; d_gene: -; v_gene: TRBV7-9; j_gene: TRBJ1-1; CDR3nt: TGTGCCAGCACCTACAGTGCCAACACTGAAGCTTTCTTT; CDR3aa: CASTYSANTEAFF
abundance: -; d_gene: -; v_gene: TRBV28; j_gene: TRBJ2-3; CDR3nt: TGTGCCAGCAGTTTTCCCCCATCCCTTCGCCAGGGAGATACGCAGTATTTT; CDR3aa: CASSFPPSLRQGDTQYF
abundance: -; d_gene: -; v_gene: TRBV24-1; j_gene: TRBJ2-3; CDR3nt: TGTGCCACCTACGAGGAACCATACACAGATACGCAGTATTTT; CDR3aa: CATYEEPYTDTQYF
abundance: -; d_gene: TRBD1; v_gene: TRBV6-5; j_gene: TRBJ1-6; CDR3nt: TGTGCCAGCAGTTACATCGGGGACAGTGGACCCCTCCACTTT; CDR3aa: CASSYIGDSGPLHF
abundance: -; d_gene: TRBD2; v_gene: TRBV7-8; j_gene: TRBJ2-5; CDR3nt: TGTGCCAGCAGCGCGAGAAGCGGGGGGTGGGGGACCCAGTACTTC; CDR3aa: CASSARSGGWGTQYF
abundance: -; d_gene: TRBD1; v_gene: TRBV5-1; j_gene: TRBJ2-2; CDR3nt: TGCGCCAGCAGGACCGGGACAGGGGGCTCGGTCGGGACCGGGGAGCTGTTTTTT; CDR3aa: CASRTGTGGSVGTGELFF
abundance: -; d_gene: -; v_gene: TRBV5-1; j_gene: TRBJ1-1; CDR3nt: TGCGCCAGCAGCCAACAGGGACTGAACACTGAAGCTTTCTTT; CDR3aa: CASSQQGLNTEAFF
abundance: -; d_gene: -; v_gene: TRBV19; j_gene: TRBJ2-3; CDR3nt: TGTGCCAGTAGTATAAGGTCGAACGGCGGAACAGATACGCAGTATTTT; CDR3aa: CASSIRSNGGTDTQYF
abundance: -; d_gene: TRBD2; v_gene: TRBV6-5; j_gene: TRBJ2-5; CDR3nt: TGTGCCAGCACCCCCGGCGGGAGGGTGGAGACCCAGTACTTC; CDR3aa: CASTPGGRVETQYF
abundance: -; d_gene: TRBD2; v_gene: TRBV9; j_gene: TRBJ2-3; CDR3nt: TGTGCCAGCAGCGGTAGTAGAAGAACTAGCGGGCATACAGATACGCAGTATTTT; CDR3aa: CASSGSRRTSGHTDTQYF
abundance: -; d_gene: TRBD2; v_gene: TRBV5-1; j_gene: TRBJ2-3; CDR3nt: TGCGCCAGCAGCTTGGCCCTAGCGGGGGGAAACACAGATACGCAGTATTTT; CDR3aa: CASSLALAGGNTDTQYF
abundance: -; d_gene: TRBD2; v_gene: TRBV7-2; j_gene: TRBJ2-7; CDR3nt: TGTGCCAGCAGCATCCAGACTAGCGGGATTGCCTACGAGCAGTACTTC; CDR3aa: CASSIQTSGIAYEQYF
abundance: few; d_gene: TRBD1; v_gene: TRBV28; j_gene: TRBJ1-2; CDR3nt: TGTGCCAGCTCTCCCGGATTAGGGACAGGGGCTAACTATGGCTACACCTTC; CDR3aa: CASSPGLGTGANYGYTF
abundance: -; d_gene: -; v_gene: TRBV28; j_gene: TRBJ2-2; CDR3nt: TGTGCCAGCAACGACAGGCTGAACACCGGGGAGCTGTTTTTT; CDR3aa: CASNDRLNTGELFF
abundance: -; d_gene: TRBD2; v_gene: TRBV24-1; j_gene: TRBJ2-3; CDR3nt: TGTGCCACCAGTGCTAGCGGGAGGGCCGGGGATACGCAGTATTTT; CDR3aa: CATSASGRAGDTQYF
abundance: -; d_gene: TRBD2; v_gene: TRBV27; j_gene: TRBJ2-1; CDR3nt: TGTGCCAGCAGTTCTTCCGGGACTATTCATGAGCAGTTCTTC; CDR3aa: CASSSSGTIHEQFF
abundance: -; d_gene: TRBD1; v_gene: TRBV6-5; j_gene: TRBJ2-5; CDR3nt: TGTGCCAGCATTACGACAGGGCAAGAGACCCAGTACTTC; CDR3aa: CASITTGQETQYF
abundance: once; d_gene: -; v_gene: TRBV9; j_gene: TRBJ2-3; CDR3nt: TGTGCCAGCAGCGTCTCCGGGGGCACAGATACGCAGTATTTT; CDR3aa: CASSVSGGTDTQYF
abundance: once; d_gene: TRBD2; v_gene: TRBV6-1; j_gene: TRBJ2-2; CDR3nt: TGTGCCAGCAGTGAAGCGGCGCTAGCGGCGAACACCGGGGAGCTGTTTTTT; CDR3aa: CASSEAALAANTGELFF
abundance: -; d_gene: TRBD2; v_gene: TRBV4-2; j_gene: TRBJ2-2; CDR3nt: TGTGCCAGCAGCCAAGACGGCGGGGGGGCCGGGGAGCTGTTTTTT; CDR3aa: CASSQDGGGAGELFF
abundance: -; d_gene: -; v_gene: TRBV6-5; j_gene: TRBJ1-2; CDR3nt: TGTGCCAGCAGTTACCAGGGGTACTATGGCTACACCTTC; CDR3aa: CASSYQGYYGYTF
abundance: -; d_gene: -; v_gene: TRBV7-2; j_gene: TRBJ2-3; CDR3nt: TGTGCCAGCAGCCCGGACAGTCTCGGCACAGATACGCAGTATTTT; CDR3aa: CASSPDSLGTDTQYF
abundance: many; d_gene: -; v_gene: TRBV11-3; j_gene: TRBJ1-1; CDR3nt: TGTGCCAGCAGGGGGAGAGTTGGGCAGACTGAAGCTTTCTTT; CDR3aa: CASRGRVGQTEAFF
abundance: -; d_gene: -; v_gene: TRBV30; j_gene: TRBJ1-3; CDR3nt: TGTGCCTGGAGGGTAATAGACACCATATATTTT; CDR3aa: CAWRVIDTIYF
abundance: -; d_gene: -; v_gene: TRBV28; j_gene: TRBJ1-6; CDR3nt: TGTGCCAGCAGTTCCAGGCCGCCCTATAATTCACCCCTCCACTTT; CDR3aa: CASSSRPPYNSPLHF
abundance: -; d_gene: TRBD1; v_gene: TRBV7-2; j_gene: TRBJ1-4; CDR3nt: TGTGCCAGCAGCCCGGGACAGGGAGGAGAAAAACTGTTTTTT; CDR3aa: CASSPGQGGEKLFF
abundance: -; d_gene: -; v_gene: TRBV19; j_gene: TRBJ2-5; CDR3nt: TGTGCCAGTAGTATAGGGATGGGAGTCGGGGAGACCCAGTACTTC; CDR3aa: CASSIGMGVGETQYF
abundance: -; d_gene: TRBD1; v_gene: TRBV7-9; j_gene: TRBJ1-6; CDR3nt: TGTGCCAGCAGCTCCGGGGACAGTTATAATTCACCCCTCCACTTT; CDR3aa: CASSSGDSYNSPLHF
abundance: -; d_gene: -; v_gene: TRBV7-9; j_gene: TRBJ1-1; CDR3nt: TGTGCCAGCAGCTTAGTGTCGGGGAGGAACACTGAAGCTTTCTTT; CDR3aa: CASSLVSGRNTEAFF